This is a list of T cell receptor beta chains from one sample in a study of regulatory T cells in long-lasting Graves disease. TCRdb reprocessed the multiplex PCR reads via MiXCR and lists one record per CDR3 protein. This sample has about 560,000 distinct CDR3 sequences, with about 16% found just once. The sample also formed part of further work on T cells in Graves' hyperthyroidism and ophthalmopathy.

The material sequenced was peripheral blood mononuclear cells (PBMCs), taken at new diagnosis, from a patient treated with antithyroid drugs. These receptors all come from a man aged 18 to 29 with Graves disease. Both conserved end residues are part of each CDR3. D genes are given only for firm matches. Clone size is not always given. Where it is, it says once, few, many or a class for expanded clones.

TRBV30	-	TRBJ2-7	few	TGTGCCTGGAGTGGTGGACAGGGGACTAGCTCCTACGAGCAGTACTTC	CAWSGGQGTSSYEQYF
TRBV27	-	TRBJ2-7	once	TGTGCCAGCAGCCCTGTGGGGGGGGGCGGGGTGACCTACGAGCAGTACTTC	CASSPVGGGGVTYEQYF
TRBV28	TRBD2	TRBJ2-1	many	TGTGCCAGCAGTTTATATGGGAGACTAGCGGGAGGTAATGAGCAGTTCTTC	CASSLYGRLAGGNEQFF
TRBV19	-	TRBJ1-5	few	TGTGCCAGTAGTATTTCCGGGGTTAGCAATCAGCCCCAGCATTTT	CASSISGVSNQPQHF
TRBV19	TRBD2	TRBJ2-1	few	TGTGCCAGTAGCATCCGGACTAGCGGGAGTTATGTGAATGAGCAGTTCTTC	CASSIRTSGSYVNEQFF
TRBV6-1	TRBD2	TRBJ2-7	many	TGTGCCAGCAGCCCCGGCCTAGCGGGAGGGCGGGAGCAGTACTTC	CASSPGLAGGREQYF
TRBV7-9	TRBD1	TRBJ1-2	many	TGTGCCAGCAGTGACCGGGACAGAGTCTATGGCTACACCTTC	CASSDRDRVYGYTF
TRBV19	TRBD2	TRBJ2-1	-	TGTGCCAGTATGGGTAGCGGGAAGTACAATGAGCAGTTCTTC	CASMGSGKYNEQFF
TRBV11-2	TRBD2	TRBJ2-1	many	TGTGCCAGCAGCGAGGGAGCGGGAGGAGGAAACAATGAGCAGTTCTTC	CASSEGAGGGNNEQFF
TRBV30	-	TRBJ2-3	many	TGTGCCTGGAGTCCTAGCCCGGATACGCAGTATTTT	CAWSPSPDTQYF
TRBV15	TRBD1	TRBJ2-1	-	TGTGCCACCAGGCCGGGACAGGGTTCCTACAATGAGCAGTTCTTC	CATRPGQGSYNEQFF
TRBV12-3/TRBV12-4	TRBD1	TRBJ2-1	many	TGTGCCAGCATCCCCGGGACAGGCTTCAATGAGCAGTTCTTC	CASIPGTGFNEQFF
TRBV6-5	-	TRBJ1-5	many	TGTGCCAGCAGTTACTCCAGTTCCGGACAGCCCCAGCATTTT	CASSYSSSGQPQHF
TRBV14	TRBD2	TRBJ2-7	-	TGTGCCAGCAGCCAACCGGGACTAGCGGATTACGAGCAGTACTTC	CASSQPGLADYEQYF
TRBV9	TRBD2	TRBJ2-1	many	TGTGCCAGCACCCGACTAGCGGGACCCTACAATGAGCAGTTCTTC	CASTRLAGPYNEQFF
TRBV4-1	-	TRBJ1-2	-	TGCGCCAGCAGCCAACTGACAGGCCGTAACTATGGCTACACCTTC	CASSQLTGRNYGYTF
TRBV28	-	TRBJ1-5	many	TGTGCCAGCAGTTTATTTCAGGTTCGGATGGGCAATCAGCCCCAGCATTTT	CASSLFQVRMGNQPQHF
TRBV5-1	-	TRBJ2-2	many	TGCGCCAGCAGCGGTCAGTTCGCGAACACCGGGGAGCTGTTTTTT	CASSGQFANTGELFF
TRBV19	-	TRBJ1-4	few	TGTGCCAGTATGGGCAGTGAAAAACTGTTTTTT	CASMGSEKLFF
TRBV3-1	TRBD1	TRBJ2-1	-	TGTGCCAGCAGCCAATCCGTTCCTGGGACAGGGGGCTTAGATGAGCAGTTCTTC	CASSQSVPGTGGLDEQFF
TRBV29-1	TRBD1	TRBJ1-2	-	TGCAGCGTTGAAAAAGGACAGGGGGCGGTGGGCACCTTC	CSVEKGQGAVGTF
TRBV20-1	TRBD2	TRBJ2-6	once	TGCAGTGCTAGTAGCGGGTCTGGGGCCAACGTCCTGACTTTC	CSASSGSGANVLTF
TRBV4-1	-	TRBJ1-5	few	TGCGCCAGCAGCCAAGTCTTTCAGCTTCAGCCCCAGCATTTT	CASSQVFQLQPQHF
TRBV5-1	-	TRBJ1-1	few	TGCGCCAGCAGCCGCGCAGGGGATTCGGTCGCTGAAGCTTTCTTT	CASSRAGDSVAEAFF
TRBV24-1	TRBD2	TRBJ2-1	-	TGTGCCACCAGTGGTACCGGGACTAGCGGGAGTGATGAGCAGTTCTTC	CATSGTGTSGSDEQFF
TRBV7-2	TRBD1	TRBJ2-7	-	TGTGCCAGCAGCTTACACAGGGGCTACGAGCAGTACTTC	CASSLHRGYEQYF
TRBV2	-	TRBJ2-1	-	TGTGCCAGCAGGGCCGTTGGAGAGCCTGGGCGGTTCTTC	CASRAVGEPGRFF
TRBV3-1	-	TRBJ1-3	-	TGTGCCAGCAGCCAAGCTCTCGAGGATACCTCTGGAAACACCATATATTTT	CASSQALEDTSGNTIYF
TRBV5-1	TRBD1	TRBJ1-1	many	TGCGCCAGCAGCTTCGAGGGGGCTCCGAACACTGAAGCTTTCTTT	CASSFEGAPNTEAFF
TRBV20-1	TRBD1	TRBJ1-1	once	TGCAGTGCTAGTGGCAAGGGGGACAGCGTGAACACTGAAGCTTTCTTT	CSASGKGDSVNTEAFF
TRBV4-1	TRBD1	TRBJ1-1	-	TGCGCCAGCAGCCAAGGACCCACCCAGGGACAGGGAGCTTTCTTT	CASSQGPTQGQGAFF
TRBV28	-	TRBJ2-4	many	TGTGCCAGCAGTTTCGGGTCGGGAGTTGTCAAAAACATTCAGTACTTC	CASSFGSGVVKNIQYF
TRBV2	TRBD2	TRBJ2-3	many	TGTGCCAGCAGTGAACAGCGGGAGGTCGTAGATACGCAGTATTTT	CASSEQREVVDTQYF
TRBV3-1	-	TRBJ2-1	many	TGTGCCAGCAGCCAAGGGTCCGGGCCATGGAATGAGCAGTTCTTC	CASSQGSGPWNEQFF
TRBV18	-	TRBJ2-3	many	TGTGCCAGCTCATCGACAGGTGACGCCCCCGGTACGCAGTATTTT	CASSSTGDAPGTQYF
TRBV28	-	TRBJ2-3	many	TGTGCCAGACAGGGTAGCACAGATACGCAGTATTTT	CARQGSTDTQYF
TRBV20-1	TRBD2	TRBJ2-3	many	TGCAGTGCTAGAGTTGGAGTACTAGCGGGATTGGGCACAGATACGCAGTATTTT	CSARVGVLAGLGTDTQYF
TRBV6-2/TRBV6-3	-	TRBJ1-2	-	TGTGCCAGCAGGGGGGCGGACAGAATCAACTATGGCTACACCTTC	CASRGADRINYGYTF
TRBV10-3	TRBD1	TRBJ2-1	many	TGTGCCATCAGTGACCCGGGACAGATGAATGAGCAGTTCTTC	CAISDPGQMNEQFF
TRBV6-1	TRBD2	TRBJ2-7	many	TGTGCCAGCAGTCGGACTAGCGGGAGGGCCACGAGTGAGCAGTACTTC	CASSRTSGRATSEQYF
TRBV27	TRBD1	TRBJ1-6	-	TGTGCCAGCAGTTTCGGGACAGGGAGTAATTCACCCCTCCACTTT	CASSFGTGSNSPLHF
TRBV5-1	TRBD2	TRBJ2-3	-	TGCGCCAGCAGCTTGGCCAGCGGGGGGAGCACAGATACGCAGTATTTT	CASSLASGGSTDTQYF